Following are 5 T cell receptor beta chains from one sample sequenced in a study of blood T cell repertoires in COVID-19. Clones were read by immunoSEQ multiplex PCR, and TCRdb kept only the in-frame ones, dropping some. The sample consists of 55,000 to 75,000 clones, about 88% of them appearing once. Material for sequencing was peripheral blood. The receptors were sampled from a human donor with active COVID-19. The donor label of this sample is uncertain.

The rearrangement uses TRBV9 and TRBJ2-7, with TRBD2 matching 9 bases. Looked up from germline, CDR1 is SGDLS and CDR2 is YYNGEE. The CDR3 loop spans 16 amino acids. Trimming at V came to 0 bases and at J to 2 bases, leaving 6 bases not matched to a gene. The CDR3 is CASSVGGGGETYEQYF. CDR3 bases: TGTGCCAGCAGCGTAGGTGGCGGGGGGGAGACCTACGAGCAGTACTTC. Based on the CDR3 plus reference TRBV9 and TRBJ2-7, the full variable domain is DSGVTQTPKHLITATGQRVTLRCSPRSGDLSVYWYQQSLDQGLQFLIQYYNGEERAKGNILERFSAQQFPDLHSELNLSSLELGDSALYFCASSVGGGGETYEQYFGPGTRLTVT.

V usage is TRBV7-2 and J usage is TRBJ2-1; TRBD1 aligns across 11 bases. The V and J ends lost 5 bases and 6 bases, in that order; junction bases with no gene match: 6. Germline CDR1 SGHTA, CDR2 FQGNSA. This CDR3 comprises 15 residues. CDR3 in amino acids: CASSTGQGAANEQFF. As DNA, the CDR3 is TGTGCCAGCAGCACTGGACAGGGGGCTGCCAATGAGCAGTTCTTC.

This clone was counted once. CDR3 nucleotide sequence: TGTGCCAGCAGTCTCGGGACAGGCCTAAACGGATGGGATGGCTACACCTTC. The encoded protein is CASSLGTGLNGWDGYTF. V gene TRBV6-6 combines with J gene TRBJ1-2, with 8 positions matching TRBD1. The CDR3 spans 17 residues. Germline CDR1 reads MNHNY; CDR2 reads SVGAGI (reference sequence). With V trimmed by 5 bases and J by 6 bases, 17 bases remained unmatched.

The chain joins TRBV18 to TRBJ2-1, with 10 nucleotides matching TRBD2. This CDR3 has 16 residues. The trim removed 3 bases at V and 5 bases at J, leaving 7 bases unmatched. Germline loops: CDR1 KGHSH, CDR2 LQKENI. In nucleotides, the CDR3 is TGTGCCAGCTCACCCCTCCTAGCGGGAGCTAACAATGAGCAGTTCTTC. The encoded protein is CASSPLLAGANNEQFF.

V usage is TRBV6-1 and J usage is TRBJ2-7; D unresolved. The CDR3 length is 12 residues. Germline V CDR1 and CDR2: MNHNS, SASEGT. Trimming cost V 3 bases and J 3 bases, with 6 bases left between them. The CDR3 region is CASSDGVYEQYF. The CDR3 nucleotides are TGTGCCAGCAGTGACGGAGTCTACGAGCAGTACTTC.